This T cell receptor (beta chain) came from a study of blood T cells in healthy people across ages. General study results and limits: It was not possible, with unsorted PBMCs, to conclusively compare naive and antigen-experienced cells. Age advanced and TCR beta diversity per million T cells fell, roughly linearly. Naive T cell percentage and TCR beta diversity correlated strongly.

Germline-derived CDR1 and CDR2 are KGHSH and LQKENI. The CDR3 runs to 16 residues. This clonotype came up a few times. The antigen remains undetermined. A J-beta primer mix and a sample-barcoded 5' primer were used in a second PCR of about 7 to 11 cycles. Carrying 12 random nucleotides, a template-switch adaptor labeled each individual cDNA molecule. In TCRdb, the 5' RACE reads were re-called with MiXCR into one record per CDR3 protein. The sample holds about 570,000 distinct CDR3 sequences, roughly a quarter seen once. The rearrangement uses TRBV18 and TRBJ2-5; TRBD2 aligns across 8 bases. The J call is in doubt because the DNA end fits TRBJ2-1 better. Sequencing was carried out using blood. The TCR comes from a woman in her 70s in good health. CDR3 sequence reads: CASSPGGGTPYNEQFF. The CDR3 DNA reads as TGTGCCAGCTCACCAGGCGGGGGGACCCCGTACAATGAGCAGTTCTTC.